Below, 21 T cell receptor beta chains from the same sample are listed, as sequenced in a study of Graves' ophthalmopathy and Graves' hyperthyroidism. Investigators amplified TCR beta CDR3 regions from RNA transcripts. RT-PCR with HTBI primers came first, then second-round multiplex PCR. TCRdb redid the calling of the multiplex PCR reads with MiXCR, one entry per CDR3 protein. The sample lists under 350,000 distinct CDR3 sequences; roughly a sixth were seen once. The sample taken for sequencing was peripheral blood. The receptors derive from an adult man with Graves' ophthalmopathy.

This clonotype was seen only once. V is TRBV6-1 and J is TRBJ1-1; 8 bases are a match to TRBD1. The CDR3 extends over 14 amino acids. CDR1 MNHNS and CDR2 SASEGT come from the germline V gene. V was clipped by 2 bases and J by 6 bases; unmatched bases: 5. For the CDR3, the DNA is TGTGCCAGCAGTGAATTACAGGGGGTATCTGAAGCTTTCTTT. Protein sequence: CASSELQGVSEAFF.

Many counts were recorded for this clonotype. J is TRBJ1-5 and V is TRBV6-1; D not certain. The CDR3 totals 13 residues. V lost 2 bases to trimming and J lost 6 bases, with 8 bases between them. Germline V CDR1 and CDR2: MNHNS, SASEGT. Here the CDR3 reads CASSERARQPQHF. CDR3 DNA: TGTGCCAGCAGTGAAAGGGCCCGTCAGCCCCAGCATTTT.

The V and J genes are TRBV19 and TRBJ2-2, with D possibly TRBD1 on 6 matching bases. Germline V gene lookup returns CDR1 LNHDA and CDR2 SQIVND (reference sequence). The length of the CDR3 is 18 residues. V shed 9 bases and J shed 6 bases, with 29 bases lying between them. CDR3 sequence reads: CASSTPPGSGDRPGELFF. In nucleotides, the CDR3 is TGTGCCAGCTCAACCCCTCCGGGATCAGGGGATCGGCCCGGGGAGCTGTTTTTT.

This clonotype was found many times. The rearrangement links TRBV20-1 to TRBJ2-5; TRBD2 matches at 16 bases. There are 15 residues in the CDR3. Germline CDR1 DFQATT, CDR2 SNEGSKA (reference sequence). The V gene end was trimmed by 7 bases and the J gene end by 4 bases; junction bases not matched to a gene: 6. CDR3 protein: CSVGTSGRALETQYF. CDR3 bases: TGCAGTGTTGGGACTAGCGGGAGGGCCCTAGAGACCCAGTACTTC.

This clonotype appeared many times. J is TRBJ1-2 and V is TRBV7-9; D ambiguous. The V gene's germline CDR1 is SEHNR and CDR2 FQNEAQ (reference sequence). This CDR3 spans 14 amino acids. Trimming stripped 5 bases from V and 4 bases from J, with 14 bases between. The CDR3 reads CASSPPPVLYGYTF. For the CDR3, the DNA is TGTGCCAGCAGCCCCCCGCCGGTCCTCTATGGCTACACCTTC.

This clonotype was recorded many times. The chain uses TRBV14 and TRBJ2-7, with 10 bases aligning to TRBD1. V shed 3 bases and J 0 bases; nucleotides not matched to a gene: 8. Per germline, CDR1 SGHDN and CDR2 FVKESK. The CDR3 length is 17 residues. As DNA, the CDR3 is TGTGCCAGCAGCCACTACCCGGGACAGGGGTCCTCCTACGAGCAGTACTTC. It is translated as CASSHYPGQGSSYEQYF.

This clonotype was found many times. The chain recombines TRBV10-3 with TRBJ1-1; D uncertain. Looked up from germline, CDR1 is ENHRY and CDR2 is SYGVKD. This CDR3 spans 13 amino acids. V lost 7 bases to trimming and J lost 1 base, with 10 bases between them. The DNA for the CDR3 is TGTGCCATCACCACGAGGGAGAACACTGAAGCTTTCTTT. It translates to CAITTRENTEAFF.

This clonotype was observed many times. V is TRBV15 and J is TRBJ1-1; D ambiguous. The CDR3 sequence is 13 residues long. The V end lost 2 bases, the J end lost 5 bases, and 9 bases lay between the germline ends. Germline V gene sequence: CDR1 LNHNV, CDR2 YYDKDF (reference sequence). CDR3 amino acids: CATSRKVNTEAFF. DNA for the CDR3: TGTGCCACCAGCAGAAAGGTAAATACTGAAGCTTTCTTT.

This clonotype was detected many times. V is TRBV10-2 and J is TRBJ1-2; weak D call: TRBD1 (6 bases). Trimming took 0 bases from V and 4 from J, leaving 12 bases between them. Germline CDR1 is WSHSY and CDR2 is SAAADI. This CDR3 is built from 15 residues. CDR3 residues: CASSESMQQGYGYTF. DNA of the CDR3: TGCGCCAGCAGTGAGTCGATGCAACAGGGCTATGGCTACACCTTC.

This clonotype was counted at least ten times. The chain uses TRBV5-1 and TRBJ2-7, with D uncertain. V lost 3 bases, J lost 5 bases, and 15 bases lay in between. The CDR3 runs 14 residues. Germline V gene data show CDR1 as SGHRS and CDR2 as YFSETQ. The CDR3 protein is CASSSGEPVDEQYF. The CDR3 DNA reads TGCGCCAGCAGCTCCGGAGAGCCGGTAGACGAGCAGTACTTC.

The sample holds many counts of this clonotype. A read error is possible here, since a much larger clone lies one base away. V and J are TRBV30 and TRBJ2-5, with D unclear. CDR1 is GTSNPN and CDR2 is SVGIG in the germline V gene (reference sequence). The CDR3 runs 11 residues. As DNA, the CDR3 is TGTGCCTGGACAAACCAAGGGACCCAGTACTTC. It yields the protein CAWTNQGTQYF.

This clonotype was seen at least ten times. The rearrangement joins TRBV11-1 to TRBJ2-5; no clear D. Trimming removed 5 bases from V and 1 base from J, with 11 bases in between. The CDR3 extends over 14 amino acids. Germline V CDR1 and CDR2: SGHAT, FQDESV (reference sequence). The CDR3: CASSEAQSQETQYF. CDR3 DNA sequence: TGTGCCAGCAGCGAAGCACAGTCCCAAGAGACCCAGTACTTC. The complete variable domain, with remaining parts taken from reference TRBV11-1 and TRBJ2-5, reads EAEVAQSPRYKITEKSQAVAFWCDPISGHATLYWYRQILGQGPELLVQFQDESVVDDSQLPKDRFSAERLKGVDSTLKIQPAELGDSAMYLCASSEAQSQETQYFGPGTRLLVL.

The chain carries TRBV4-1 and TRBJ1-2; D is possibly TRBD1 (6 bases). The CDR3 totals 14 residues. Trimming cost V 1 base and J 4 bases, with 10 bases left between them. Germline-derived CDR1 and CDR2 are MGHRA and YSYEKL. CDR3 sequence reads: CASSQGPQGYGYTF. DNA of the CDR3: TGCGCCAGCAGCCAAGGACCACAGGGCTATGGCTACACCTTC.

Details on this clonotype: One base away lies a much larger clone, so this may be a sequencing read error. The J gene is TRBJ2-2, the V gene TRBV29-1, with 7 bases matching TRBD1. With 6 bases clipped from V and 4 bases from J, the junction kept 8 bases outside the gene matches. Per germline, CDR1 SQVTM and CDR2 ANQGSEA. The CDR3 spans 14 residues. The CDR3 DNA follows: TGCAGCGTCCGGGGACAGTATATCACCGGGGAGCTGTTTTTT. It yields the protein CSVRGQYITGELFF.

This clonotype was observed at least ten times. J is TRBJ1-1 and V is TRBV24-1; unclear D gene. The V gene's germline CDR1 is KGHDR and CDR2 SFDVKD. The CDR3 length is 14 residues. The V gene lost 7 bases and the J gene lost 4 bases, with 15 bases spanning the gap. The CDR3 DNA is TGTGCCACCAGCCCCGGGGATTGGGGCACTGAAGCTTTCTTT. Protein: CATSPGDWGTEAFF.

This clonotype was counted at least ten times. The chain joins TRBV6-2 or TRBV6-3 to TRBJ2-5, with TRBD2 matching 11 bases. J gave up 5 bases and V 5 bases, and 10 bases lay outside the gene matches. CDR3 length: 16 residues. Per the germline V gene, CDR1 is MNHEY and CDR2 is SVGEGT. The CDR3 is CASSPGETSGTETQYF. The DNA for the CDR3 is TGTGCCAGCAGTCCCGGCGAGACTAGCGGGACGGAGACCCAGTACTTC.

This clonotype was seen more than once but under ten times. The J gene is TRBJ2-2, the V gene TRBV6-1; 7 positions agree with TRBD2. The CDR3 has 13 residues. In germline, CDR1 is MNHNS, CDR2 SASEGT. V dropped 10 bases and J dropped 2; count of bases not matched to a gene: 4. In DNA, the CDR3 is TGTGCCAACCCGGGGGGAAACACCGGGGAGCTGTTTTTT. This gives the protein CANPGGNTGELFF.

This clonotype was counted ten times or more. The V gene is TRBV4-2, the J gene TRBJ2-5; maybe TRBD1 (6 bases). The CDR3 runs 14 residues. The V end was cut by 1 base, the J end by 5 bases, with 11 bases between. Germline lookup yields CDR1 LGHNA and CDR2 YNFKEQ. The DNA for the CDR3 is TGTGCCAGCAGCCAAGGGGGGCTGGGGGAGACCCAGTACTTC. Translation gives CASSQGGLGETQYF.

This clonotype was picked up many times. The chain uses TRBV12-3 or TRBV12-4 and TRBJ2-1; D may correspond to TRBD1 or TRBD2 (5 bases each). The CDR3 loop spans 14 amino acids. The V gene lost 5 bases and the J gene lost 4 bases, with 12 bases spanning the gap. The CDR3 coding sequence is TGTGCCAGCAGTGCGCAGGGACCGTACAATGAGCAGTTCTTC. Translated, it gives CASSAQGPYNEQFF.

This clonotype was seen many times. The J gene is TRBJ1-5, the V gene TRBV7-9, with D maybe TRBD1 (5 bases). The V end lost 0 bases, the J end lost 7 bases, and 13 bases lay between the germline ends. Germline V CDR1 and CDR2: SEHNR, FQNEAQ (reference sequence). CDR3 length equals 15 residues. CDR3 protein: CASSLAAGPGQPQHF. CDR3 nucleotides: TGTGCCAGCAGCTTAGCGGCAGGCCCAGGGCAGCCCCAGCATTTT.

This clonotype was found many times. The chain uses TRBV12-3 or TRBV12-4 and TRBJ1-5; tentatively, D is TRBD1 (5 bases). The CDR3 sequence is 11 residues long. V lost 5 bases to trimming and J lost 11 bases, with 10 bases between them. The CDR3 DNA is TGTGCCAGCAGTGCGGGGGGAGCCCAGCATTTT. Amino acid sequence: CASSAGGAQHF.